These 20 T cell receptor beta chains share one sample of origin, sequenced in a study of human T cells and chemical hapten exposure. Documented time point: patch test 1, 2 weeks after DPC sensitization. The treatment is: therapeutic diphenylcyclopropenone sensitization with weekly scalp DPC. TCRdb ran MiXCR on the RACE reads and lists one entry per CDR3 protein. The table has 150,000 to 200,000 distinct CDR3 sequences, roughly 15% seen once. Specimen: whole blood, collected in connection with sensitization to the hapten diphenylcyclopropenone (DPC). Receptors were obtained from a young woman with alopecia areata. Some clones in this sample may be carry-over from other donors' samples.

The chain carries TRBV27 and TRBJ2-2; TRBD1 is a possible D gene (6 bases). Trimming pared 6 bases from V and 5 bases from J, leaving 10 bases between. Germline CDR1 is MNHEY and CDR2 is SMNVEV (reference sequence). The length of the CDR3 is 13 residues. This CDR3 reads CASSFRGTGELFF. The CDR3, as DNA: TGTGCCAGCAGCTTCAGGGGTACCGGGGAGCTGTTTTTT.

V usage is TRBV10-3 and J usage is TRBJ2-3; no reliable D call. Per germline, CDR1 ENHRY and CDR2 SYGVKD. Trimming shortened V by 2 bases and J by 0 bases, and 12 bases separated the two germline ends. CDR3 length equals 16 residues. CDR3 sequence: CAISEVKGGSTDTQYF. The DNA of the CDR3 is TGTGCCATCAGTGAGGTAAAGGGCGGTAGCACAGATACGCAGTATTTT.

This clonotype has a handful of counts. The chain uses TRBV5-3 and TRBJ2-3; 12 bases are shared with TRBD2. TRBV5-3 is annotated as an ORF whose role is uncertain. Germline trimming cut 4 bases from V and 1 base from J; bases unmatched to any gene: 7. The CDR3 totals 17 residues. The CDR3 spells CARSTRLAGVCTDTQYF. The CDR3 nucleotides read TGTGCCAGAAGCACCCGACTAGCGGGAGTATGCACAGATACGCAGTATTTT.

This clonotype showed up many times. V and J are TRBV2 and TRBJ1-6; the match to TRBD1 covers 8 bases. The CDR3 sequence is 18 residues long. Germline trimming cut 5 bases from V and 10 bases from J; bases unmatched to any gene: 19. Germline V gene data show CDR1 as SNHLY and CDR2 as FYNNEI. The CDR3 spells CASSFFVVARQGNSPLHF. The CDR3 nucleotides read TGTGCCAGCAGTTTCTTTGTAGTTGCGAGACAGGGGAACTCACCCCTCCACTTT.

This clonotype was observed many times. The chain links TRBV19 to TRBJ1-5, with unresolved D. The CDR3 loop spans 13 amino acids. Germline CDR1 is LNHDA and CDR2 is SQIVND (reference sequence). V was trimmed by 0 bases and J by 7 bases, leaving 7 bases between them. CDR3 region: CASSIDPRQPQHF. CDR3 sequence (DNA): TGTGCCAGTAGTATAGATCCACGGCAGCCCCAGCATTTT.

The J gene is TRBJ1-1, the V gene TRBV15; 7 nucleotides match TRBD1. CDR1 and CDR2 (germline): LNHNV, YYDKDF (reference sequence). There are 15 residues in the CDR3. The junction had 7 bases not matched to a gene; V was cut back by 5 bases and J by 1 base. As DNA, the CDR3 is TGTGCCACCAGCCCAGGGGGGACCCCGAACACTGAAGCTTTCTTT. Its protein product is CATSPGGTPNTEAFF. Combining the CDR3 with reference TRBV15 and TRBJ1-1 gives the whole variable domain DAMVIQNPRYQVTQFGKPVTLSCSQTLNHNVMYWYQQKSSQAPKLLFHYYDKDFNNEADTPDNFQSRRPNTSFCFLDIRSPGLGDTAMYLCATSPGGTPNTEAFFGQGTRLTVV.

The V call is TRBV29-1, the J call TRBJ1-1; D is unresolved. Trimming took 3 bases from V and 0 from J, leaving 8 bases between them. The CDR3 extends over 13 amino acids. CDR1 is SQVTM, CDR2 ANQGSEA, per germline. This CDR3 reads CSVEGWLNTEAFF. CDR3 DNA sequence: TGCAGCGTTGAGGGGTGGCTGAACACTGAAGCTTTCTTT. The whole variable domain, filled in from reference TRBV29-1 and TRBJ1-1, reads SAVISQKPSRDICQRGTSLTIQCQVDSQVTMMFWYRQQPGQSLTLIATANQGSEATYESGFVIDKFPISRPNLTFSTLTVSNMSPEDSSIYLCSVEGWLNTEAFFGQGTRLTVV.

At least ten counts were recorded for this clonotype. The chain uses TRBV3-1 and TRBJ1-1; TRBD1 is a possible D gene (6 bases). The CDR3 is made up of 14 amino acids. Germline values: CDR1 LGHDT, CDR2 YNNKEL (reference sequence). The V and J ends lost 0 bases and 4 bases respectively, with 9 bases between them. The CDR3 DNA reads TGTGCCAGCAGCCAAGATAAGGGGGTCACTGAAGCTTTCTTT. This codes for CASSQDKGVTEAFF.

The rearrangement links TRBV4-3 to TRBJ2-5; D ambiguous. Trimming left V 0 bases short and J 4 bases short, with 6 bases between. The CDR3 spans 13 residues. The germline V gene has CDR1 LGHNA and CDR2 YSLEER. The CDR3 DNA sequence: TGCGCCAGCAGCCAAGATCTACGAGAGACCCAGTACTTC. Translation gives CASSQDLRETQYF.

This clonotype has just a few counts. The chain has TRBV6-6 and TRBJ1-2, with TRBD1 matching 8 bases. Germline V gene sequence: CDR1 MNHNY, CDR2 SVGAGI (reference sequence). The CDR3 has 15 residues. V shed 6 bases and J 4 bases; nucleotides not matched to a gene: 10. CDR3 bases: TGTGCCAGCAGCCAGACCAGGGGGCCTTTCTATGGCTACACCTTC. It is translated as CASSQTRGPFYGYTF.

V is TRBV10-3 and J is TRBJ1-1; D is unclear. CDR1 and CDR2 (germline): ENHRY, SYGVKD. The CDR3 length is 12 residues. V was shortened by 8 bases and J by 0 bases, with 7 bases between the two germline ends. The CDR3 loop reads CAISPMNTEAFF. CDR3 in DNA: TGTGCCATCTCGCCGATGAACACTGAAGCTTTCTTT.

This clonotype occurred a few times. This chain joins TRBV5-1 and TRBJ2-7; either TRBD1 or TRBD2 may fit D (5 bases each). The CDR3 length is 16 residues. Trimming shortened V by 4 bases and J by 6 bases, and 23 bases separated the two germline ends. The germline V gene encodes CDR1 SGHRS and CDR2 YFSETQ. This CDR3 reads CASSSTLGTAFGEQYF. The CDR3, as DNA: TGCGCCAGCAGCAGTACTCTCGGGACGGCCTTCGGCGAGCAGTACTTC.

The chain has TRBV3-1 and TRBJ1-1, with 8 bases matching TRBD1. The CDR3 is made up of 15 amino acids. J gave up 1 base and V 4 bases, and 5 bases lay outside the gene matches. CDR1 and CDR2 (germline): LGHDT, YNNKEL (reference sequence). Here the CDR3 DNA reads TGTGCCAGCAGCCCGAGTGACAGGGGGAACACTGAAGCTTTCTTT. This translates into CASSPSDRGNTEAFF.

The chain uses TRBV29-1 and TRBJ1-2, with D hard to call. Germline V gene data show CDR1 as SQVTM and CDR2 as ANQGSEA. V shed 0 bases and J shed 2 bases, with 10 bases lying between them. This CDR3 comprises 14 residues. Here the CDR3 reads CSVEDGGRNYGYTF. CDR3 nucleotides: TGCAGCGTTGAAGATGGAGGCCGCAACTATGGCTACACCTTC.

This chain joins TRBV6-2 or TRBV6-3 and TRBJ2-1, with D unclear. Germline-derived CDR1 and CDR2 are MNHEY and SVGEGT. Trimming removed 2 bases at V and 6 bases at J, with 11 bases between. The CDR3 consists of 14 residues. CDR3 nucleotides: TGTGCCAGCAGTTACGCGGATTTCGGCAATGAGCAGTTCTTC. Translation gives CASSYADFGNEQFF.

V and J are TRBV12-3 or TRBV12-4 and TRBJ2-2; no definite D call. V was cut by 5 bases and J by 4 bases, with 5 bases left in between. This CDR3 region has 12 residues. In nucleotides, the CDR3 is TGTGCCAGCAGTGTGAGCACCGGGGAGCTGTTTTTT. It specifies CASSVSTGELFF.

The sample holds a few counts of this clonotype. The V gene is TRBV6-2 or TRBV6-3, the J gene TRBJ1-2, with D perhaps matching TRBD1 (5 bases). This CDR3 is 13 amino acids long. Germline CDR1 MNHEY, CDR2 SVGEGT. The V end was cut by 4 bases, the J end by 4 bases, with 10 bases between. For the CDR3, the DNA is TGTGCCAGCAGTTTGGGACCTCCCTATGGCTACACCTTC. Residues: CASSLGPPYGYTF.

The chain is built from TRBV12-5 and TRBJ1-5, with D possibly being TRBD1 (6 bases). The CDR3 contains 13 residues. Per germline, CDR1 LGHNT and CDR2 FRNRAP. V lost 6 bases and J lost 6, with 12 bases in between. The CDR3 coding sequence is TGTGCTAGTGGCCAAACAGGGCTTCAGCCCCAGCATTTT. Its protein product is CASGQTGLQPQHF.

This rearrangement joins TRBV12-5 to TRBJ2-1, with 10 bases aligning to TRBD2. The trim removed 5 bases at V and 6 bases at J, leaving 7 bases unmatched. The CDR3 is made up of 15 amino acids. CDR1 is LGHNT and CDR2 is FRNRAP in the germline V gene. CDR3 in DNA: TGTGCTAGTGGTACCGGGACTAGCGTCCCCAATGAGCAGTTCTTC. Amino acids: CASGTGTSVPNEQFF.

This clonotype has at least ten counts. The rearrangement uses TRBV6-1 and TRBJ2-7; D gene unclear. The CDR3 runs to 12 residues. CDR1 and CDR2 from the germline V gene are MNHNS and SASEGT. The ends were cut back, 4 bases at V and 2 bases at J, with 6 bases in the middle. This CDR3 reads CASSGTAYEQYF. CDR3 nucleotides: TGTGCCAGCAGTGGGACCGCCTACGAGCAGTACTTC.